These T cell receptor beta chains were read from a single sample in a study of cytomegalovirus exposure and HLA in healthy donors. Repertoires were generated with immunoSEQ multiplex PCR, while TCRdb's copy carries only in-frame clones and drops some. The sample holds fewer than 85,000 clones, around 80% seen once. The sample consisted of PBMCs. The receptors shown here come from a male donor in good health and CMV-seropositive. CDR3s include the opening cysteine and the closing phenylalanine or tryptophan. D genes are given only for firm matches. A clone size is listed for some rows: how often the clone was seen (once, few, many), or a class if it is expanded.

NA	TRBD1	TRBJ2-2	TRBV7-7	CASSLRIGTGGNTGELFF	TGTGCCAGCAGCCTTAGAATTGGGACAGGGGGCAACACCGGGGAGCTGTTTTTT
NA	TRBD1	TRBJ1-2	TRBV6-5	CASQMGTGNYGYTF	TGTGCCAGCCAAATGGGGACAGGCAACTATGGCTACACCTTC
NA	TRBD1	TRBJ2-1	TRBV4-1	CASSQRTGGDNEQFF	TGCGCCAGCAGCCAGAGGACAGGGGGGGACAATGAGCAGTTCTTC
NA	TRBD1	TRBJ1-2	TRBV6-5	CASRDRAGGYTF	TGTGCCAGCAGGGACAGGGCAGGTGGCTACACCTTC
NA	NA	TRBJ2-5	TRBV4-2	CASSQGPTQYF	TGTGCCAGCAGCCAAGGGCCGACCCAGTACTTC
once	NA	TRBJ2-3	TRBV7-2	CASSLAGRDPDTQYF	TGTGCCAGCAGCTTAGCGGGTCGGGATCCAGATACGCAGTATTTT
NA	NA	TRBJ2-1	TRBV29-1	CSVESNRNSYNEQFF	TGCAGCGTTGAGTCGAACAGAAACTCCTACAATGAGCAGTTCTTC
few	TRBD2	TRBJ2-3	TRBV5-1	CASSLEAGGLADTQYF	TGCGCCAGCAGCTTGGAAGCGGGAGGGCTGGCAGATACGCAGTATTTT
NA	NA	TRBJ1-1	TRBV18	CASSPRYTEFEAFF	TGTGCCAGCTCACCAAGATACACGGAGTTCGAAGCTTTCTTT
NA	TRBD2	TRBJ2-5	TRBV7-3	CASSPSGSSETQYF	TGTGCCAGCAGCCCTAGCGGGAGTAGTGAGACCCAGTACTTC
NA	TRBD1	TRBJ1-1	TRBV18	CASSPGQVGDTEAFF	TGTGCCAGCTCACCTGGACAGGTCGGGGACACTGAAGCTTTCTTT
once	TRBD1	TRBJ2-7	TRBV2	CASKGQDLSYEQYF	TGTGCCAGCAAGGGACAGGACCTCTCCTACGAGCAGTACTTC
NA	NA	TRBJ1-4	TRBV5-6	CASSLPGIEKLFF	TGTGCCAGCAGCTTACCGGGAATTGAAAAACTGTTTTTT
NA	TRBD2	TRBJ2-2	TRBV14	CASSPLAGTYTGELFF	TGTGCCAGCAGCCCCCTAGCGGGGACCTACACCGGGGAGCTGTTTTTT
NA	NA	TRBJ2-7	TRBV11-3	CASSEIGFSEQYF	TGTGCCAGCAGCGAGATAGGTTTTAGCGAGCAGTACTTC
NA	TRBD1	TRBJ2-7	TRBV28	CASSLVWTGTPEQYF	TGTGCCAGCAGTTTAGTTTGGACAGGGACGCCCGAGCAGTACTTC
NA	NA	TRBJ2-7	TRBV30	CAYRTASPQYF	TGTGCCTACCGTACAGCTAGCCCGCAGTACTTC
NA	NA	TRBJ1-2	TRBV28	CASSSQQGPYGYTF	TGTGCCAGCAGTTCCCAACAGGGACCCTATGGCTACACCTTC
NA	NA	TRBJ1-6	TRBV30	CAWSVGGSPLHF	TGTGCCTGGAGTGTCGGAGGCTCACCCCTCCACTTT
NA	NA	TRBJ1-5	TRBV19	CASRDRPTSNQPQHF	TGTGCCAGCAGAGACAGGCCCACTAGCAATCAGCCCCAGCATTTT
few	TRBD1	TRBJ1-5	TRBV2	CASMGGRGQNQPQHF	TGTGCCAGCATGGGGGGCAGGGGGCAGAATCAGCCCCAGCATTTT
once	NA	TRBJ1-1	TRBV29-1	CSVAQTGNTEAFF	TGCAGCGTAGCCCAAACAGGGAACACTGAAGCTTTCTTT
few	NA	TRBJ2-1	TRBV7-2	CASSRKDSYNEQFF	TGTGCCAGCAGCCGGAAGGACAGCTACAATGAGCAGTTCTTC
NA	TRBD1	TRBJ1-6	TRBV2	CASSAGGLNSPLHF	TGTGCCAGCAGTGCAGGGGGGTTGAATTCACCCCTCCACTTT
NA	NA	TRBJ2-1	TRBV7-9	CASSFSSADEQFF	TGTGCCAGCAGCTTTTCTAGCGCCGATGAGCAGTTCTTC
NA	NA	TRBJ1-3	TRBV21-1	CASSKRKGGESRGNTIYF	TGTGCCAGCAGCAAAAGGAAAGGAGGGGAGTCGAGGGGAAACACCATATATTTT
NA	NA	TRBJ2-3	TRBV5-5	CASSLSGADTQYF	TGTGCCAGCAGCTTATCCGGGGCAGATACGCAGTATTTT